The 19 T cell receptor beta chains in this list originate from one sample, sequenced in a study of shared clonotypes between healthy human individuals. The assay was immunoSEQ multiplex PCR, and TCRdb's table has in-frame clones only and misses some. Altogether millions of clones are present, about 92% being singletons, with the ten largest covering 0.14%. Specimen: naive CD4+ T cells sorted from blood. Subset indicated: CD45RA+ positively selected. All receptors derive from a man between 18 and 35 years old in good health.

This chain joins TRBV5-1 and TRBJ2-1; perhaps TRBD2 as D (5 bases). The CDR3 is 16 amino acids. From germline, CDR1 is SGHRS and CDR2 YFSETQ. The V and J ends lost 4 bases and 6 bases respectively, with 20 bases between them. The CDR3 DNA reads TGCGCCAGCAGCCCGTACCTTAATGAGGGAACCAATGAGCAGTTCTTC. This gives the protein CASSPYLNEGTNEQFF.

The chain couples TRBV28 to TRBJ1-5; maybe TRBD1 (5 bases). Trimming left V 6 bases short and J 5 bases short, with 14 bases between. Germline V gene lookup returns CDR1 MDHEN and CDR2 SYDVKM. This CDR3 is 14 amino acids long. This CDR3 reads CASRLIQDHQPQHF. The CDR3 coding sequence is TGTGCCAGCAGGTTGATACAGGATCATCAGCCCCAGCATTTT. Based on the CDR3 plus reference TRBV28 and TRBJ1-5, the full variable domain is DVKVTQSSRYLVKRTGEKVFLECVQDMDHENMFWYRQDPGLGLRLIYFSYDVKMKEKGDIPEGYSVSREKKERFSLILESASTNQTSMYLCASRLIQDHQPQHFGDGTRLSIL.

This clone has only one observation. This CDR3 is CAGGTSGYNEQFF. As DNA, the CDR3 is TGTGCCGGCGGGACTAGCGGCTACAATGAGCAGTTCTTC. The genes are TRBV7-9 and TRBJ2-1; 11 bases are shared with TRBD2. The CDR3 contains 13 residues. Germline V gene lookup returns CDR1 SEHNR and CDR2 FQNEAQ (reference sequence). With 11 bases clipped from V and 3 bases from J, the junction kept 3 bases outside the gene matches.

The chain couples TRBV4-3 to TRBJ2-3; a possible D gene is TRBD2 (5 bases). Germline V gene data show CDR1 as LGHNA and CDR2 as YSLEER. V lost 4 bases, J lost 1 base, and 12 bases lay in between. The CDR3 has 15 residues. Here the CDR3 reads CASSPRRWGTDTQYF. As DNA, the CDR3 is TGCGCCAGCAGCCCGCGGAGGTGGGGCACAGATACGCAGTATTTT.

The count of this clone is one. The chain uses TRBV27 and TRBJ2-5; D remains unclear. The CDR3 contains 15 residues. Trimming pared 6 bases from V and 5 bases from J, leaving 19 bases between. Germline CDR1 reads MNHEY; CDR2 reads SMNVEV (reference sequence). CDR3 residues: CASSTSYGPGETQYF. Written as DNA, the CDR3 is TGTGCCAGCAGCACTTCCTACGGGCCCGGGGAGACCCAGTACTTC.

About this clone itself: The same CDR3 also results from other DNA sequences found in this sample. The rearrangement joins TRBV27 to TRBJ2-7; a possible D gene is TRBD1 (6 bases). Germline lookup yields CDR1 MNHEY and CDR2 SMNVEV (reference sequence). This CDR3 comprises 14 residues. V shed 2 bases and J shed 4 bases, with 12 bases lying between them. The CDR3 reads CASSLLGQPYEQYF. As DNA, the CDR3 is TGTGCCAGCAGTTTACTAGGACAGCCTTACGAGCAGTACTTC.

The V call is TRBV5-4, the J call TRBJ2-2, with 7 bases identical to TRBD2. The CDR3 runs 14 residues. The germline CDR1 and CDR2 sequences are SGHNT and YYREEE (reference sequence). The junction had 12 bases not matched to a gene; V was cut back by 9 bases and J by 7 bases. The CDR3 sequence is CATPGEGGNGELFF. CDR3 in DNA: TGTGCCACCCCTGGGGAGGGAGGTAACGGGGAGCTGTTTTTT.

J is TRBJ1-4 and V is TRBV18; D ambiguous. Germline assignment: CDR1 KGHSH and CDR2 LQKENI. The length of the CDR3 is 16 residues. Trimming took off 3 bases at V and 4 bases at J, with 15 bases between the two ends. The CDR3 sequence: CASSPGSLLGNEKLFF. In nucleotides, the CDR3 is TGTGCCAGCTCACCTGGGTCTCTGCTGGGTAATGAAAAACTGTTTTTT.

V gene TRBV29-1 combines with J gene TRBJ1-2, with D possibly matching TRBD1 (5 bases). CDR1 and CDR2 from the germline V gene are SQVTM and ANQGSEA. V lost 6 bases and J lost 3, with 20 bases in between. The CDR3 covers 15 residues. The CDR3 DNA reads TGCAGCGTGGGACCGGACGGGCAGCGTGACTATGGCTACACCTTC. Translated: CSVGPDGQRDYGYTF.

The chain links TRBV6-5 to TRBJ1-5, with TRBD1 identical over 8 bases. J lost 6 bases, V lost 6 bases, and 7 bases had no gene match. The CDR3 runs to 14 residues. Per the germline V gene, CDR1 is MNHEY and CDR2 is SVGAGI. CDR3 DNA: TGTGCCAGCAGCCGCGACAGGGGCAGTCAGCCCCAGCATTTT. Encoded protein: CASSRDRGSQPQHF.

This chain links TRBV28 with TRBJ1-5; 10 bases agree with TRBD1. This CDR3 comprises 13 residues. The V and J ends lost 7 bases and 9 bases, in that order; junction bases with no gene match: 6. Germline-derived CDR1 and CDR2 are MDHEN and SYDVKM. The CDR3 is CASISTGGSPQHF. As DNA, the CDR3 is TGTGCCAGCATCTCGACAGGGGGCTCGCCCCAGCATTTT.

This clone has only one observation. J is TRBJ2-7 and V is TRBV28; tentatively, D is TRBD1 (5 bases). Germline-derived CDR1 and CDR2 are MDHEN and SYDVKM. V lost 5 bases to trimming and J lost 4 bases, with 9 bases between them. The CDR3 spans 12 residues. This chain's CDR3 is CASSRQPYEQYF. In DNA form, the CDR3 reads TGTGCCAGCAGTAGACAGCCTTACGAGCAGTACTTC.

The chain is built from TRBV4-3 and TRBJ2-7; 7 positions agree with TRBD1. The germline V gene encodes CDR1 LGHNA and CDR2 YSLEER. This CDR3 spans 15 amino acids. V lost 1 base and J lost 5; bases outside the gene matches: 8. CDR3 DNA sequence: TGCGCCAGCAGCCAAGGGGACAGCTTGGGCCACGAGCAGTACTTC. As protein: CASSQGDSLGHEQYF.

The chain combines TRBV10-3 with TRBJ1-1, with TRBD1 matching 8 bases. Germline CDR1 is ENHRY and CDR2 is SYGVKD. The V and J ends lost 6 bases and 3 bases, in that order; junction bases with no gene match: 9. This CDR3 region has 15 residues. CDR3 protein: CAIRDRVGGDTEAFF. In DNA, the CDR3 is TGTGCCATCAGGGACAGGGTTGGGGGAGACACTGAAGCTTTCTTT.

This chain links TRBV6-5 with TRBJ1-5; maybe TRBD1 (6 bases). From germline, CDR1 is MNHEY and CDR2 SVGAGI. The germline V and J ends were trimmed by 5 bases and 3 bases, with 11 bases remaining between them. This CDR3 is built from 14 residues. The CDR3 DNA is TGTGCCAGCAGTCGAGGGGACATCAATCAGCCCCAGCATTTT. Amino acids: CASSRGDINQPQHF.

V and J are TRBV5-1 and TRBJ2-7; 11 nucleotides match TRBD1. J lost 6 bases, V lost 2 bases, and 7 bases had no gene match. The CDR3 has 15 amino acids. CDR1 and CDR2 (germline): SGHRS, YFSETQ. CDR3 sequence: CASSLGQGAAGEQYF. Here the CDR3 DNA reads TGCGCCAGCAGCTTAGGACAGGGGGCGGCGGGCGAGCAGTACTTC.

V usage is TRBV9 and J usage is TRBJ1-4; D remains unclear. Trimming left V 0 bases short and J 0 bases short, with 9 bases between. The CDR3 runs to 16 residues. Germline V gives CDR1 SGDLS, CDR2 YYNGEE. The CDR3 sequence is CASSVGGTATNEKLFF. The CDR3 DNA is TGTGCCAGCAGCGTAGGGGGAACCGCAACTAATGAAAAACTGTTTTTT.

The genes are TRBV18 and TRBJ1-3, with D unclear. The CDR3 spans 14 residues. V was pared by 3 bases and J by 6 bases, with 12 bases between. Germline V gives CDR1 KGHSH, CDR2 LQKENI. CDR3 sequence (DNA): TGTGCCAGCTCACCGGCGGGAAGCTCAAACACCATATATTTT. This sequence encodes CASSPAGSSNTIYF.

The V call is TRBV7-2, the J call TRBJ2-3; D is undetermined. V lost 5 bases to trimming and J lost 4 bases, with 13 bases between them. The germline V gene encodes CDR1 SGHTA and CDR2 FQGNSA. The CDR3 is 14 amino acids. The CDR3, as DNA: TGTGCCAGCAGCCCTTATGGGCACGCAGATACGCAGTATTTT. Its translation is CASSPYGHADTQYF.